The rows below give T cell receptor beta chains drawn from one sample of a study of cytomegalovirus exposure and HLA in healthy donors. The data were produced by immunoSEQ multiplex PCR, yet TCRdb's version contains in-frame clones alone and is incomplete. The table lists more than 95,000 clones, roughly 66% of them singletons, with 3% to 4% in the top ten. Specimen: PBMCs. These receptor sequences come from a woman between 45 and 65 years old in good health and CMV-seronegative. Both conserved end residues are part of each CDR3. A D gene is named only where the DNA matches it firmly.

v_gene	j_gene	d_gene	CDR3aa
TRBV7-9	TRBJ1-4	TRBD1	CASSSNPGQGRYEKLFF
TRBV19	TRBJ1-2	TRBD1	CASSSTDRARYYGYTF
TRBV6-5	TRBJ1-4	TRBD1	CASSQRGLSEKLFF
TRBV27	TRBJ2-5	.	CASSPLARGGTQYF
TRBV10-3	TRBJ2-7	TRBD1	CAISPGTGGYEQYF
TRBV6-1	TRBJ2-3	TRBD2	CASSGVGLVSDTQYF
TRBV28	TRBJ2-1	TRBD2	CASIGTSGSLYNEQFF
TRBV4-1	TRBJ1-2	TRBD1	CASSQFGQGGTKSGYTF
TRBV27	TRBJ2-7	.	CASSLSTPRGEQYF
TRBV11-3	TRBJ2-5	TRBD1	CARQSTGGRRETQYF
TRBV9	TRBJ2-7	TRBD1	CASSVRSRDRARPVYYEQYF
TRBV5-8	TRBJ1-5	TRBD1	CASSLSGGWQPQHF
TRBV19	TRBJ2-6	.	CASTNSGANVLTF
TRBV7-9	TRBJ1-2	.	CASSLIVSGIEGYTF
TRBV15	TRBJ2-1	.	CATSRDPRTARGNEQFF
TRBV6-5	TRBJ2-7	.	CASSYSDYSYEQYF
TRBV27	TRBJ2-6	.	CASSIGRPGANVLTF
TRBV7-9	TRBJ2-1	.	CASSFQGLVDNEQFF
TRBV5-1	TRBJ2-5	TRBD2	CASSLGLAGHQETQYF
TRBV6-4	TRBJ2-1	.	CASSDGGARQNNEQFF
TRBV18	TRBJ1-2	TRBD1	CASSLGQGAYGYTF
TRBV5-4	TRBJ2-1	.	CASSEVGFGYNEQFF
TRBV5-1	TRBJ2-7	TRBD2	CASTDTSGRTEQYF
TRBV7-7	TRBJ1-6	.	CASSSDSYSPLHF
TRBV7-2	TRBJ1-1	.	CASSYQQAPNTEAFF
TRBV2	TRBJ2-7	.	CASSDRSTPYEQYF
TRBV28	TRBJ1-2	.	CASSFIGGSYGYTF
TRBV18	TRBJ2-7	TRBD1	CASSPRDSPYEQYF
TRBV5-1	TRBJ2-7	.	CASQAGAGEQYF
TRBV2	TRBJ2-1	.	CASSWRNEQFF
TRBV5-1	TRBJ1-4	TRBD1	CASSLAGTGGEKLFF
TRBV5-1	TRBJ2-7	TRBD1	CARPPGQLSYEQYF
TRBV6-5	TRBJ1-5	.	CASTTGGTGQPQHF
TRBV7-2	TRBJ2-3	TRBD2	CASSLVLAGDPRDTQYF
TRBV18	TRBJ1-5	TRBD1	CASSPSVTGVGQPQHF
TRBV28	TRBJ1-3	TRBD1	CASYGQDSGNTIYF
TRBV5-1	TRBJ1-1	.	CASGLEGRDTEAFF
TRBV19	TRBJ1-2	TRBD1	CASSTRTGQGNYGYTF
TRBV30	TRBJ2-5	.	CAWGQIQETQYF
TRBV7-9	TRBJ1-1	.	CASSPSPTGRNTEAFF
TRBV6-1	TRBJ2-7	TRBD1	CASSETGTGGFYEQYF
TRBV5-4	TRBJ2-5	.	CASSPETSPQETQYF
TRBV7-6	TRBJ1-1	.	CASSPSPTGNTEAFF
TRBV5-6	TRBJ2-3	TRBD1	CASSSRQGADTQYF
TRBV7-9	TRBJ2-1	.	CASSLADSPYNEQFF
TRBV7-2	TRBJ1-1	.	CASSFGRGNTEAFF
TRBV7-6	TRBJ2-7	.	CASSLSAGGEAYEQYF
TRBV28	TRBJ2-7	TRBD1	CALGPGGFYEQCF
TRBV6-5	TRBJ1-2	.	CASRETANYGYTF
TRBV28	TRBJ2-1	TRBD1	CASRDRQLEQFF
TRBV5-4	TRBJ2-3	.	CASTREHTDTQYF
TRBV5-1	TRBJ1-4	TRBD1	CASSLSGGMDEKLFF
TRBV28	TRBJ2-7	.	CASSFGGDPYEQYF